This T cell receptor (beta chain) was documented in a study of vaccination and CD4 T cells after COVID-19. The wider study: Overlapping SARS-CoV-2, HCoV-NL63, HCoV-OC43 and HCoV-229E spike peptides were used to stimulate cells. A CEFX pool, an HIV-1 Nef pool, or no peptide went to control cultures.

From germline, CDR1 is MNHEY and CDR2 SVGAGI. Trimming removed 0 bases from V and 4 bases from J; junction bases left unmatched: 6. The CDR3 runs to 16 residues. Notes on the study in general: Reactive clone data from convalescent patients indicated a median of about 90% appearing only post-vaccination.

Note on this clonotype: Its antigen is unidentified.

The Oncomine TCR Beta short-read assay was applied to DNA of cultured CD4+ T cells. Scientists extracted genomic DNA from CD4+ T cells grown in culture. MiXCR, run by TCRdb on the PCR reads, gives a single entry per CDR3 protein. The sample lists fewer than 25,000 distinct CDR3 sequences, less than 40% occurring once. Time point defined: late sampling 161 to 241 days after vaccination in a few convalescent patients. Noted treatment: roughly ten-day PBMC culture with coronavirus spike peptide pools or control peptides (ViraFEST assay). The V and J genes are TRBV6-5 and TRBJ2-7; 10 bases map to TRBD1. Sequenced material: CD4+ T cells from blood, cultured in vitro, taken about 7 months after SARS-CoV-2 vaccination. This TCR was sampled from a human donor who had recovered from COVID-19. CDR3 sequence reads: CASSYSLPDRGYEQYF. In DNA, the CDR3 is TGTGCCAGCAGTTACTCTTTGCCGGACAGGGGGTACGAGCAGTACTTC.